One and the same sample provided the 18 T cell receptor beta chains below, sequenced in a study of early T cells in non-severe SARS-CoV-2 infection (dated by TCRdb to the early 2020s). Preparation of the library involved 5' RACE. TCRdb records NextSeq 500 as the sequencer. TCRdb ran its own pipeline on the public reads, namely fastp trimming at Q25 and MiXCR clone calling, and kept in-frame beta chains. Rows matching on CDR3 protein sequence are summarized as one entry with the most common DNA and genes. This sample gives about 56,000 distinct CDR3 sequences in total; approximately 15% of them show up just once. Over 3.5% of the sample comes from the top ten. This sample comprised whole blood, obtained at baseline. Every receptor here comes from an adult who was a healthcare worker with PCR-confirmed SARS-CoV-2 infection or an uninfected control (not recorded which).

In its sample, this clonotype was seen a few times. The rearrangement uses TRBV20-1 and TRBJ2-1, with 7 nucleotides matching TRBD1. The CDR3 is 13 amino acids. V was clipped by 6 bases and J by 8 bases; unmatched bases: 10. CDR1 DFQATT and CDR2 SNEGSKA come from the germline V gene (reference sequence). CDR3 bases: TGCAGTGCCATGGACAGGTTTACGGATGAGCAGTTCTTC. This gives the protein CSAMDRFTDEQFF.

This clonotype was recorded at least ten times. The chain recombines TRBV24-1 with TRBJ2-1; D gene unclear. CDR3 length: 14 residues. CDR1 and CDR2 from the germline V gene are KGHDR and SFDVKD. Between the trimmed V and J ends, which lost 4 bases and 8 bases, there was a span of 14 bases. CDR3 DNA sequence: TGTGCCACCAGTGAAAAAAATAGTGACCATGAGCAGTTCTTC. Its translation is CATSEKNSDHEQFF.

There are a few counts of this clonotype. The chain carries TRBV11-2 and TRBJ2-2, with D perhaps matching TRBD1 (6 bases). CDR1 is SGHAT and CDR2 is FQNNGV in the germline V gene. The CDR3 loop spans 17 amino acids. Deletions cut 6 bases from V and 0 bases from J, with 17 bases between. This CDR3 is CASRPISRGTNTGELFF. The DNA for the CDR3 is TGTGCCAGCAGACCCATCTCGAGGGGGACGAACACCGGGGAGCTGTTTTTT.

The J gene is TRBJ1-2, the V gene TRBV2, with D unresolved. V was cut by 2 bases and J by 5 bases, with 6 bases left in between. Germline CDR1 is SNHLY and CDR2 is FYNNEI. This CDR3 has 12 amino acids. CDR3 sequence reads: CASSESVYGYTF. DNA for the CDR3: TGTGCCAGCAGTGAAAGTGTGTATGGCTACACCTTC. Looking up the rest from reference TRBV2 and TRBJ1-2 gives the full variable domain: EPEVTQTPSHQVTQMGQEVILRCVPISNHLYFYWYRQILGQKVEFLVSFYNNEISEKSEIFDDQFSVERPDGSNFTLKIRSTKLEDSAMYFCASSESVYGYTFGSGTRLTVV.

This clonotype was counted between two and nine times. The V and J genes are TRBV4-1 and TRBJ1-2, with TRBD1 as a possible D gene (5 bases). This CDR3 contains 13 residues. Germline V gives CDR1 MGHRA, CDR2 YSYEKL. Trimming left V 4 bases short and J 6 bases short, with 12 bases between. Here the CDR3 reads CASSPHQGNGYTF. DNA for the CDR3: TGCGCCAGCAGCCCTCACCAGGGAAATGGCTACACCTTC.

This clonotype was observed at least ten times. The gene calls are TRBV6-6 and TRBJ2-3, with unresolved D. There are 11 residues in the CDR3. The ends were cut back, 5 bases at V and 6 bases at J, with 6 bases in the middle. Germline CDR1 is MNHNY and CDR2 is SVGAGI (reference sequence). Written as DNA, the CDR3 is TGTGCCAGCAGTGGGTTGGATACGCAGTATTTT. Translating it yields CASSGLDTQYF.

This clonotype was found a few times. The rearrangement links TRBV6-1 to TRBJ2-3, with a possible D match to TRBD1 (5 bases). The CDR3 is made up of 13 amino acids. Germline V gene data show CDR1 as MNHNS and CDR2 as SASEGT. V gave up 8 bases and J gave up 5 bases, with 14 bases separating them. The CDR3 reads CASQTGSGDTQYF. Written as DNA, the CDR3 is TGTGCCAGCCAAACAGGTTCGGGAGATACGCAGTATTTT.

This chain links TRBV20-1 with TRBJ2-1; TRBD1 matches 9 bases. The CDR3 sequence is 14 residues long. The J segment lost 4 bases and the V segment lost 4 bases, leaving 5 bases of the junction unmatched. Germline loops: CDR1 DFQATT, CDR2 SNEGSKA (reference sequence). The CDR3 loop is CSATGTGNYNEQFF. As DNA, the CDR3 is TGCAGTGCTACCGGGACAGGGAATTACAATGAGCAGTTCTTC.

Only a few counts were recorded for this clonotype. This chain joins TRBV12-3 or TRBV12-4 and TRBJ2-3; TRBD2 is a possible D gene (5 bases). The CDR3 spans 13 residues. V was clipped by 4 bases and J by 1 base, with 6 bases between them. CDR3: CASSYGGTDTQYF. The DNA of the CDR3 is TGTGCCAGCAGTTACGGGGGCACAGATACGCAGTATTTT.

This clonotype was detected many times. The chain has TRBV4-1 and TRBJ2-7; 10 nucleotides line up with TRBD2. Germline V gene lookup returns CDR1 MGHRA and CDR2 YSYEKL. CDR3 length: 14 amino acids. V lost 4 bases to trimming and J lost 4 bases; unmatched junction nucleotides: 4. CDR3: CASSLSSGRYEQYF. DNA of the CDR3: TGCGCCAGCAGCCTCAGTAGCGGGAGGTACGAGCAGTACTTC.

This clonotype was counted ten times or more. This chain connects TRBV20-1 to TRBJ2-6; possibly TRBD1 for D (5 bases). The V gene's germline CDR1 is DFQATT and CDR2 SNEGSKA (reference sequence). Trimming shortened V by 4 bases and J by 0 bases, and 19 bases separated the two germline ends. This CDR3 has 18 residues. Here the CDR3 reads CSAKTPRGRGSGANVLTF. CDR3 sequence (DNA): TGCAGTGCTAAAACACCCAGAGGAAGGGGCTCTGGGGCCAACGTCCTGACTTTC.

This clonotype was found a few times. The chain carries TRBV28 and TRBJ2-1; D gene ambiguous. The ends were cut back, 7 bases at V and 0 bases at J, with 10 bases in the middle. This CDR3 is 14 amino acids long. Germline V lookup: CDR1 MDHEN, CDR2 SYDVKM. This CDR3 is CASIGRSSYNEQFF. CDR3 DNA: TGTGCCAGCATAGGGCGGAGCTCCTACAATGAGCAGTTCTTC.

Only a few counts were recorded for this clonotype. The chain has TRBV4-2 and TRBJ2-1, with 13 nucleotides matching TRBD2. CDR3 length: 16 residues. Germline V gene lookup returns CDR1 LGHNA and CDR2 YNFKEQ. Unmatched junction bases numbered 5, after V lost 3 bases and J lost 6 bases. The CDR3 DNA is TGTGCCAGCAGCCACCCCGGGACTAGCGGGATCAATGAGCAGTTCTTC. Its protein is CASSHPGTSGINEQFF.

Only a few counts were recorded for this clonotype. The CDR3 region is CASKERGGRYEQYF. CDR3 DNA sequence: TGTGCCAGCAAGGAGCGTGGAGGGAGGTACGAGCAGTACTTC. The chain employs TRBV7-8 and TRBJ2-7; D possibly corresponds to TRBD2 (6 bases). V lost 7 bases, J lost 4 bases, and 17 bases lay in between. This CDR3 has 14 amino acids. CDR1 is SGHVS, CDR2 FQNEAQ, per germline.

This clonotype was seen more than once but under ten times. The chain recombines TRBV9 with TRBJ2-1; no reliable D call. Deletions cut 4 bases from V and 6 bases from J, with 17 bases between. Per the germline V gene, CDR1 is SGDLS and CDR2 is YYNGEE. The CDR3 has 15 amino acids. Written as DNA, the CDR3 is TGTGCCAGCAGCCTATTAGGCCATAGGAGCAATGAGCAGTTCTTC. This sequence encodes CASSLLGHRSNEQFF.

This chain uses TRBV20-1 with TRBJ2-7; weak D call: TRBD1 (5 bases). The CDR3 sequence is 13 residues long. Germline loops: CDR1 DFQATT, CDR2 SNEGSKA (reference sequence). The CDR3 spells CSAPTADSYEQYF. The CDR3 bases are TGCAGCGCTCCGACAGCCGACTCCTACGAGCAGTACTTC.

This clonotype was seen only a few times. The V gene is TRBV18, the J gene TRBJ1-1; no clear D gene. CDR1 and CDR2 (germline): KGHSH, LQKENI. The CDR3 is 12 amino acids. Trimming removed 6 bases at V and 4 bases at J, with 9 bases between. The CDR3 DNA follows: TGTGCCAGCTCCCAGACGGCCACTGAAGCTTTCTTT. Translation: CASSQTATEAFF.

In this sample, this clonotype turned up a few times. DNA for the CDR3: TGTGCCAGCAGTACGACTAGCACCAATGAGCAGTTCTTC. Protein: CASSTTSTNEQFF. The chain joins TRBV9 to TRBJ2-1, with 7 bases aligning to TRBD2. Trimming removed 5 bases from V and 6 bases from J; junction bases left unmatched: 5. Germline CDR1 is SGDLS and CDR2 is YYNGEE. This CDR3 is built from 13 residues.